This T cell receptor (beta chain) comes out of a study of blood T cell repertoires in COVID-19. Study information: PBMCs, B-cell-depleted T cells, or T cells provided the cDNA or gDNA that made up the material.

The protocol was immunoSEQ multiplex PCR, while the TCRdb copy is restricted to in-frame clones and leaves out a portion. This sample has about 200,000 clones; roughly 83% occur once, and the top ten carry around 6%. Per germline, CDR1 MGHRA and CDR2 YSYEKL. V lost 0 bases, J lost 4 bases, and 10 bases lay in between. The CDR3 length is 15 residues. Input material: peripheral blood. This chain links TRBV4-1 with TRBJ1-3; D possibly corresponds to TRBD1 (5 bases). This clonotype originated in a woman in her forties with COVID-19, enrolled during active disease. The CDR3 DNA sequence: TGCGCCAGCAGCCAAGATCGACAGTTCGGAAACACCATATATTTT. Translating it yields CASSQDRQFGNTIYF.